This is a list of T cell receptor beta chains from one sample in a study of shared clonotypes between healthy human individuals. The method was immunoSEQ multiplex PCR; TCRdb's version includes in-frame clones alone and lacks a portion of them. The profile covers hundreds of thousands of clones, with 70% to 80% appearing a single time and approximately 13% taken by the ten largest. The specimen sequenced was PBMCs. These receptors came from a woman aged 40 to 50 in good health. Some clones in this sample may be carry-over from other donors' samples. The CDR3 runs from the conserved cysteine through the conserved F or W. The order of the fields is D gene, V gene, clone size, J gene, CDR3 protein, CDR3 DNA. D genes are given only for firm matches. The size of a clone is reported for some rows only, either as once, few or many, or as a class for expanded clones.

d_call: TRBD1
v_call: TRBV6-1
clone_size: -
j_call: TRBJ1-3
cdr3_aa: CASTLTGTGNTIYF
cdr3_nt: TGTGCCAGCACTTTGACAGGGACTGGAAACACCATATATTTT

d_call: -
v_call: TRBV6-5
clone_size: -
j_call: TRBJ1-1
cdr3_aa: CASSYVGGQSEAFF
cdr3_nt: TGTGCCAGCAGTTACGTCGGGGGGCAGTCTGAAGCTTTCTTT

d_call: -
v_call: TRBV6-1
clone_size: -
j_call: TRBJ2-5
cdr3_aa: CASSITRDTQETQYF
cdr3_nt: TGTGCCAGCAGTATAACCCGGGACACCCAAGAGACCCAGTACTTC

d_call: TRBD2
v_call: TRBV5-1
clone_size: -
j_call: TRBJ2-7
cdr3_aa: CASSYGTSGYEQYF
cdr3_nt: TGCGCCAGCAGCTACGGGACTAGCGGCTACGAGCAGTACTTC

d_call: -
v_call: TRBV7-2
clone_size: once
j_call: TRBJ1-1
cdr3_aa: CASSFPPGNTEAFF
cdr3_nt: TGTGCCAGCAGCTTTCCACCAGGAAACACTGAAGCTTTCTTT

d_call: -
v_call: TRBV5-4
clone_size: -
j_call: TRBJ2-5
cdr3_aa: CASSFTLTRLSYQETQYF
cdr3_nt: TGTGCCAGCAGCTTTACACTAACCCGCCTATCGTACCAAGAGACCCAGTACTTC

d_call: TRBD2
v_call: TRBV4-2
clone_size: -
j_call: TRBJ2-1
cdr3_aa: CASSQGAGPNHEQFF
cdr3_nt: TGTGCCAGCAGCCAAGGAGCGGGACCCAATCATGAGCAGTTCTTC

d_call: -
v_call: TRBV28
clone_size: -
j_call: TRBJ2-2
cdr3_aa: CASSPYPGVTGELFF
cdr3_nt: TGTGCCAGCAGTCCATATCCCGGAGTCACCGGGGAGCTGTTTTTT

d_call: -
v_call: TRBV30
clone_size: -
j_call: TRBJ2-3
cdr3_aa: CAWSVETTPSTDTQYF
cdr3_nt: TGTGCCTGGAGTGTAGAGACTACCCCTAGCACAGATACGCAGTATTTT

d_call: TRBD2
v_call: TRBV5-1
clone_size: once
j_call: TRBJ2-3
cdr3_aa: CASSLGLAGASTDTQYF
cdr3_nt: TGCGCCAGCAGCTTGGGACTAGCGGGAGCGAGCACAGATACGCAGTATTTT

d_call: -
v_call: TRBV14
clone_size: -
j_call: TRBJ2-1
cdr3_aa: CASSQRGWSSYNEQFF
cdr3_nt: TGTGCCAGCAGCCAACGGGGCTGGAGCTCCTACAATGAGCAGTTCTTC

d_call: -
v_call: TRBV5-6
clone_size: many
j_call: TRBJ2-5
cdr3_aa: CASSGDPGETQYF
cdr3_nt: TGTGCCAGCAGCGGTGACCCAGGGGAGACCCAGTACTTC

d_call: -
v_call: TRBV6-1
clone_size: -
j_call: TRBJ2-5
cdr3_aa: CASMRREETQYF
cdr3_nt: TGTGCCAGCATGCGCAGGGAAGAGACCCAGTACTTC

d_call: -
v_call: TRBV18
clone_size: -
j_call: TRBJ2-7
cdr3_aa: CASSPTVSGRSEQYF
cdr3_nt: TGTGCCAGCTCACCAACAGTGTCCGGGCGCTCCGAGCAGTACTTC

d_call: TRBD1
v_call: TRBV18
clone_size: -
j_call: TRBJ2-2
cdr3_aa: CASSPSTGQNTGELFF
cdr3_nt: TGTGCCAGCTCACCCTCGACAGGGCAGAACACCGGGGAGCTGTTTTTT

d_call: TRBD2
v_call: TRBV7-3
clone_size: few
j_call: TRBJ2-1
cdr3_aa: CASSRSGRGEQFF
cdr3_nt: TGTGCCAGCAGCCGTAGCGGGAGAGGGGAGCAGTTCTTC

d_call: -
v_call: TRBV11-3
clone_size: -
j_call: TRBJ2-1
cdr3_aa: CASSPDEGGEQFF
cdr3_nt: TGTGCCAGCAGCCCCGACGAGGGCGGGGAGCAGTTCTTC

d_call: -
v_call: TRBV18
clone_size: -
j_call: TRBJ1-4
cdr3_aa: CASSPRLANEKLFF
cdr3_nt: TGTGCCAGCTCACCACGACTCGCTAATGAAAAACTGTTTTTT

d_call: TRBD2
v_call: TRBV5-1
clone_size: -
j_call: TRBJ2-1
cdr3_aa: CASSSSGSYNEQFF
cdr3_nt: TGCGCCAGCAGCTCTAGCGGGAGTTACAATGAGCAGTTCTTC

d_call: -
v_call: TRBV9
clone_size: -
j_call: TRBJ2-7
cdr3_aa: CASSVGGDTNYEQYF
cdr3_nt: TGTGCCAGCAGCGTAGGGGGGGACACCAACTACGAGCAGTACTTC

d_call: TRBD2
v_call: TRBV2
clone_size: -
j_call: TRBJ2-1
cdr3_aa: CASSEGEPGTSGSLWDNEQFF
cdr3_nt: TGTGCCAGCAGTGAAGGGGAACCAGGGACTAGCGGAAGCCTGTGGGACAATGAGCAGTTCTTC

d_call: TRBD1
v_call: TRBV4-1
clone_size: -
j_call: TRBJ2-6
cdr3_aa: CASSQDEVRTGSSGANVLTF
cdr3_nt: TGCGCCAGCAGCCAAGATGAGGTAAGGACAGGGAGCTCTGGGGCCAACGTCCTGACTTTC

d_call: -
v_call: TRBV4-3
clone_size: -
j_call: TRBJ2-7
cdr3_aa: CASSQDPPGSSYEQYF
cdr3_nt: TGCGCCAGCAGCCAAGATCCCCCGGGAAGCTCCTACGAGCAGTACTTC

d_call: TRBD1
v_call: TRBV5-1
clone_size: few
j_call: TRBJ1-4
cdr3_aa: CASSLGQGAKDEKLFF
cdr3_nt: TGCGCCAGCAGCTTGGGACAGGGGGCCAAAGATGAAAAACTGTTTTTT

d_call: TRBD2
v_call: TRBV30
clone_size: -
j_call: TRBJ2-7
cdr3_aa: CAWSKGLAYEQYF
cdr3_nt: TGTGCCTGGAGTAAGGGACTAGCGTACGAGCAGTACTTC

d_call: TRBD2
v_call: TRBV5-4
clone_size: -
j_call: TRBJ2-1
cdr3_aa: CASSLEREREFDEQFF
cdr3_nt: TGTGCCAGCAGCTTGGAAAGGGAGCGGGAGTTCGATGAGCAGTTCTTC

d_call: TRBD2
v_call: TRBV9
clone_size: -
j_call: TRBJ2-7
cdr3_aa: CASSPQTSGSSEQYF
cdr3_nt: TGTGCCAGCAGCCCCCAGACTAGCGGGTCGAGCGAGCAGTACTTC

d_call: -
v_call: TRBV4-1
clone_size: -
j_call: TRBJ2-4
cdr3_aa: CASSQEHGDLNIQYF
cdr3_nt: TGCGCCAGCAGCCAGGAGCACGGAGATCTCAACATTCAGTACTTC

d_call: -
v_call: TRBV9
clone_size: -
j_call: TRBJ2-5
cdr3_aa: CASSVLGADQETQYF
cdr3_nt: TGTGCCAGCAGCGTATTAGGGGCCGACCAAGAGACCCAGTACTTC

d_call: -
v_call: TRBV16
clone_size: -
j_call: TRBJ1-3
cdr3_aa: CASSQAGTSSGNTIYF
cdr3_nt: TGTGCCAGCAGCCAAGCCGGGACAAGCTCTGGAAACACCATATATTTT

d_call: TRBD1
v_call: TRBV18
clone_size: -
j_call: TRBJ1-3
cdr3_aa: CASSAGGQGFGNTIYF
cdr3_nt: TGTGCCAGCTCAGCCGGAGGACAGGGGTTTGGAAACACCATATATTTT

d_call: -
v_call: TRBV9
clone_size: -
j_call: TRBJ1-5
cdr3_aa: CASSGHYNQPQHF
cdr3_nt: TGTGCCAGCAGCGGTCACTACAATCAGCCCCAGCATTTT

d_call: TRBD1
v_call: TRBV27
clone_size: once
j_call: TRBJ2-3
cdr3_aa: CASTLQGGTDTQYF
cdr3_nt: TGTGCCAGCACCCTACAGGGGGGCACAGATACGCAGTATTTT

d_call: TRBD2
v_call: TRBV5-1
clone_size: many
j_call: TRBJ2-7
cdr3_aa: CASSLEPAGGGQYF
cdr3_nt: TGCGCCAGCAGCTTGGAACCAGCGGGAGGGGGGCAGTACTTC

d_call: -
v_call: TRBV2
clone_size: -
j_call: TRBJ1-5
cdr3_aa: CASRGTRGGQPQHF
cdr3_nt: TGTGCCAGCAGGGGGACCCGGGGCGGTCAGCCCCAGCATTTT

d_call: -
v_call: TRBV5-1
clone_size: -
j_call: TRBJ1-1
cdr3_aa: CASSLDGRRTVAEAFF
cdr3_nt: TGCGCCAGCAGCTTGGATGGCAGGAGAACTGTAGCTGAAGCTTTCTTT

d_call: -
v_call: TRBV11-2
clone_size: -
j_call: TRBJ2-6
cdr3_aa: CASSLGGGAGANVLTF
cdr3_nt: TGTGCCAGCAGCTTAGGAGGGGGGGCCGGGGCCAACGTCCTGACTTTC

d_call: TRBD2
v_call: TRBV7-9
clone_size: -
j_call: TRBJ2-3
cdr3_aa: CATDGLSGADTQYF
cdr3_nt: TGTGCCACCGATGGACTTAGCGGGGCAGATACGCAGTATTTT

d_call: -
v_call: TRBV28
clone_size: -
j_call: TRBJ1-3
cdr3_aa: CASSWAGELSGNTIYF
cdr3_nt: TGTGCCAGCAGTTGGGCAGGTGAACTATCTGGAAACACCATATATTTT

d_call: TRBD1
v_call: TRBV6-1
clone_size: -
j_call: TRBJ1-2
cdr3_aa: CASSENGRGTGDYGYTF
cdr3_nt: TGTGCCAGCAGTGAGAATGGGCGTGGGACAGGGGATTATGGCTACACCTTC

d_call: -
v_call: TRBV7-2
clone_size: -
j_call: TRBJ2-3
cdr3_aa: CASSPTREADTQYF
cdr3_nt: TGTGCCAGCAGCCCGACCCGCGAGGCAGATACGCAGTATTTT

d_call: TRBD1
v_call: TRBV5-4
clone_size: once
j_call: TRBJ2-2
cdr3_aa: CASSLGWTGGANTGELFF
cdr3_nt: TGTGCCAGCAGCTTGGGTTGGACAGGGGGCGCGAACACCGGGGAGCTGTTTTTT

d_call: TRBD2
v_call: TRBV7-8
clone_size: -
j_call: TRBJ2-1
cdr3_aa: CASSPSSGGYNEQFF
cdr3_nt: TGTGCCAGCAGCCCTAGTTCGGGGGGGTACAATGAGCAGTTCTTC

d_call: TRBD1
v_call: TRBV5-4
clone_size: -
j_call: TRBJ1-2
cdr3_aa: CASSLVGTGYGYTF
cdr3_nt: TGTGCCAGCAGCTTGGTCGGGACAGGGTATGGCTACACCTTC

d_call: TRBD2
v_call: TRBV11-2
clone_size: -
j_call: TRBJ2-5
cdr3_aa: CASSLGLAEETQYF
cdr3_nt: TGTGCCAGCAGCTTGGGACTAGCGGAAGAGACCCAGTACTTC

d_call: -
v_call: TRBV10-3
clone_size: -
j_call: TRBJ1-2
cdr3_aa: CAIRGAAYGYTF
cdr3_nt: TGTGCCATCAGGGGGGCTGCCTATGGCTACACCTTC

d_call: TRBD1
v_call: TRBV30
clone_size: -
j_call: TRBJ1-4
cdr3_aa: CAWSGTGRHEKLFF
cdr3_nt: TGTGCCTGGAGTGGGACAGGGAGACATGAAAAACTGTTTTTT

d_call: TRBD2
v_call: TRBV9
clone_size: -
j_call: TRBJ2-5
cdr3_aa: CASSVGIAGVKETQYF
cdr3_nt: TGTGCCAGCAGCGTAGGGATAGCGGGAGTAAAAGAGACCCAGTACTTC

d_call: TRBD2
v_call: TRBV2
clone_size: -
j_call: TRBJ2-3
cdr3_aa: CAKSLAGGLGGTQYF
cdr3_nt: TGTGCCAAAAGTCTAGCGGGAGGCCTTGGAGGCACGCAGTATTTT

d_call: TRBD1
v_call: TRBV27
clone_size: few
j_call: TRBJ2-7
cdr3_aa: CASSFGQGPREQYF
cdr3_nt: TGTGCCAGCAGTTTCGGACAGGGTCCCCGGGAGCAGTACTTC

d_call: -
v_call: TRBV21-1
clone_size: once
j_call: TRBJ2-7
cdr3_aa: CASSNKDRVLYEQYF
cdr3_nt: TGTGCCAGCAGCAACAAGGACAGGGTACTCTACGAGCAGTACTTC

d_call: -
v_call: TRBV18
clone_size: -
j_call: TRBJ2-2
cdr3_aa: CASSPPLGEASGELFF
cdr3_nt: TGTGCCAGCTCACCACCCCTAGGAGAGGCATCCGGGGAGCTGTTTTTT

d_call: TRBD1
v_call: TRBV2
clone_size: -
j_call: TRBJ1-4
cdr3_aa: CASIRTGSLEKLFF
cdr3_nt: TGTGCCAGCATCCGGACAGGGTCTTTGGAAAAACTGTTTTTT

d_call: -
v_call: TRBV28
clone_size: -
j_call: TRBJ2-7
cdr3_aa: CASSLRARNYEQYF
cdr3_nt: TGTGCCAGCAGTTTAAGGGCTAGAAACTACGAGCAGTACTTC

d_call: TRBD2
v_call: TRBV27
clone_size: -
j_call: TRBJ2-1
cdr3_aa: CASSLFGSGSRGEQFF
cdr3_nt: TGTGCCAGCAGTTTATTTGGTAGCGGGAGTAGGGGTGAGCAGTTCTTC

d_call: TRBD2
v_call: TRBV7-8
clone_size: once
j_call: TRBJ2-7
cdr3_aa: CASSLLSSREAPTSSYEQYF
cdr3_nt: TGTGCCAGCAGCTTACTATCGTCGCGGGAGGCACCTACAAGCTCCTACGAGCAGTACTTC

d_call: -
v_call: TRBV28
clone_size: -
j_call: TRBJ2-1
cdr3_aa: CASSPRGNGEWYNEQFF
cdr3_nt: TGTGCCAGCAGCCCACGGGGTAACGGGGAGTGGTACAATGAGCAGTTCTTC

d_call: -
v_call: TRBV28
clone_size: -
j_call: TRBJ1-5
cdr3_aa: CASSRRDTNQPQHF
cdr3_nt: TGTGCCAGCAGTCGCCGGGACACCAATCAGCCCCAGCATTTT

d_call: TRBD1
v_call: TRBV10-3
clone_size: -
j_call: TRBJ1-5
cdr3_aa: CAISDDRGRGNQPQHF
cdr3_nt: TGTGCCATCAGTGACGACAGGGGTCGAGGCAATCAGCCCCAGCATTTT

d_call: -
v_call: TRBV4-2
clone_size: -
j_call: TRBJ1-3
cdr3_aa: CASSPEGSGNTIYF
cdr3_nt: TGTGCCAGCAGTCCCGAGGGTTCTGGAAACACCATATATTTT